These 32 T cell receptor beta chains were all obtained from the same sample, sequenced in a study of blood T cell repertoires in COVID-19. Method: immunoSEQ multiplex PCR; TCRdb's copy keeps in-frame clones and lacks some. The sample records approximately 670,000 clones, 75% to 90% being singletons. Sequenced material: peripheral blood. These receptors were taken from a woman under 30 with acute or convalescent COVID-19.

CDR3 nucleotides: TGTGCCGGCGGCGGGGGGGATGAGCAGTTCTTC. Translating gives CAGGGGDEQFF. The chain combines TRBV30 with TRBJ2-1, with 9 positions matching TRBD2. J was trimmed by 8 bases and V by 8 bases; bases with no gene match: 4. The CDR3 totals 11 residues. Germline CDR1 GTSNPN, CDR2 SVGIG (reference sequence). Filled out from reference TRBV30 and TRBJ2-1, the complete variable domain reads SQTIHQWPATLVQPVGSPLSLECTVEGTSNPNLYWYRQAAGRGLQLLFYSVGIGQISSEVPQNLSASRPQDRQFILSSKKLLLSDSGFYLCAGGGGDEQFFGPGTRLTVL.

The gene calls are TRBV7-8 and TRBJ2-2; 9 bases map to TRBD1. Germline CDR1 is SGHVS and CDR2 is FQNEAQ. This CDR3 is built from 15 residues. The ends lost 1 base at V and 4 bases at J; junction bases unmatched: 1. For the CDR3, the DNA is TGTGCCAGCAGCTTAGGGACAGGGGTCACCGGGGAGCTGTTTTTT. Amino acids: CASSLGTGVTGELFF.

This clone occurred a few times. This sequence joins TRBV9 and TRBJ1-6; 7 nucleotides agree with TRBD1. The CDR3 length is 14 residues. Germline V CDR1 and CDR2: SGDLS, YYNGEE. With 4 bases clipped from V and 7 bases from J, the junction kept 5 bases outside the gene matches. The CDR3 here is CASSTGAGNSPLHF. For the CDR3, the DNA is TGTGCCAGCAGCACAGGGGCCGGAAATTCACCCCTCCACTTT.

The chain is built from TRBV3-1 (or the pseudogene TRBV3-2) and TRBJ1-1; perhaps TRBD1 as D (6 bases). Germline V gives CDR1 LGHDT, CDR2 YNNKEL (reference sequence). This CDR3 is built from 13 residues. V was cut by 6 bases and J by 1 base, with 9 bases left in between. The CDR3 sequence: CASRIQGNTEAFF. CDR3 nucleotide sequence: TGTGCCAGCAGAATACAGGGGAACACTGAAGCTTTCTTT.

This sequence joins TRBV7-8 and TRBJ1-1; TRBD1 aligns across 7 bases. Germline values: CDR1 SGHVS, CDR2 FQNEAQ. The CDR3 sequence is 15 residues long. Trimming cost V 4 bases and J 5 bases; bases outside gene matches: 10. CDR3 amino acids: CASSWNRGGGTEAFF. The CDR3 DNA is TGTGCCAGCAGCTGGAACAGGGGAGGTGGAACTGAAGCTTTCTTT.

The V gene is TRBV3-1 (or the pseudogene TRBV3-2), the J gene TRBJ2-7; perhaps TRBD1 as D (6 bases). The CDR3 extends over 16 amino acids. V lost 3 bases to trimming and J lost 1 base, with 16 bases between them. The V gene's germline CDR1 is LGHDT and CDR2 YNNKEL (reference sequence). CDR3 residues: CASSHNIQGSSYEQYF. Here the CDR3 DNA reads TGTGCCAGCAGCCACAATATTCAGGGGAGTTCCTACGAGCAGTACTTC.

The rearrangement links TRBV19 to TRBJ2-1; D might be TRBD2 (6 bases). The germline gives CDR1 LNHDA, CDR2 SQIVND (reference sequence). The CDR3 is made up of 13 amino acids. In DNA form, the CDR3 reads TGTGCAGCAGGACTACCTTCCATTAATGAGCAGTTCTTC. Protein product: CAAGLPSINEQFF. Filled out from reference TRBV19 and TRBJ2-1, the complete variable domain reads DGGITQSPKYLFRKEGQNVTLSCEQNLNHDAMYWYRQDPGQGLRLIYYSQIVNDFQKGDIAEGYSVSREKKESFPLTVTSAQKNPTAFYLCAAGLPSINEQFFGPGTRLTVL.

The table lists this clone with a count of one. The rearrangement uses TRBV6-5 and TRBJ1-1; no clear D. Trimming left V 5 bases short and J 7 bases short, with 14 bases between. This CDR3 region has 13 residues. Germline lookup yields CDR1 MNHEY and CDR2 SVGAGI. The CDR3, as DNA: TGTGCCAGCAGTCCGAGCGTCACGCATGAAGCTTTCTTT. It yields the protein CASSPSVTHEAFF.

The J gene is TRBJ1-6, the V gene TRBV9, with TRBD1 identical over 10 bases. This CDR3 spans 15 amino acids. From germline, CDR1 is SGDLS and CDR2 YYNGEE. V was pared by 3 bases and J by 9 bases, with 6 bases of the junction left unmatched. This chain's CDR3 is CASSDPGQGSSPLHF. The CDR3 DNA sequence: TGTGCCAGCAGCGATCCGGGACAGGGGAGTTCACCCCTCCACTTT.

This clone was seen a single time. The CDR3 is CASSQDRTDRITDTQYF. For the CDR3, the DNA is TGCGCCAGCAGCCAAGATCGGACGGACAGAATCACAGATACGCAGTATTTT. The chain carries TRBV4-1 and TRBJ2-3; D is perhaps TRBD1 (6 bases). The germline V gene encodes CDR1 MGHRA and CDR2 YSYEKL. Trimming removed 0 bases from V and 2 bases from J, with 15 bases in between. The CDR3 totals 17 residues.

V and J are TRBV7-9 and TRBJ1-2; D might be TRBD1 (5 bases). The CDR3 consists of 17 residues. The germline gives CDR1 SEHNR, CDR2 FQNEAQ (reference sequence). The V end lost 6 bases, the J end lost 4 bases, and 24 bases lay between the germline ends. In DNA form, the CDR3 reads TGTGCCAGCAGGGACCGCTTAGCGGACAACCAACGCTATGGCTACACCTTC. It yields the protein CASRDRLADNQRYGYTF.

J is TRBJ2-6 and V is TRBV7-9; TRBD1 matches 8 bases. Trimming removed 9 bases from V and 1 base from J; junction bases left unmatched: 8. The CDR3 length is 16 residues. CDR1 and CDR2 (germline): SEHNR, FQNEAQ (reference sequence). The CDR3 DNA reads as TGTGCCAGTCGGGGGACAGGACGGTCTGGGGCCAACGTCCTGACTTTC. It is translated as CASRGTGRSGANVLTF.

The count of this clone is one. The rearrangement joins TRBV5-1 to TRBJ1-1; 10 bases match TRBD1. The germline CDR1 and CDR2 sequences are SGHRS and YFSETQ. CDR3 length equals 14 residues. V lost 4 bases, J lost 4 bases, and 4 bases stayed unmatched. The CDR3 loop is CASSPTGGSTEAFF. CDR3 bases: TGCGCCAGCAGCCCGACAGGGGGCTCCACTGAAGCTTTCTTT.

The gene calls are TRBV19 and TRBJ1-4; weak D call: TRBD1 (5 bases). CDR1 is LNHDA and CDR2 is SQIVND in the germline V gene (reference sequence). This CDR3 is built from 18 residues. Trimming took 5 bases from V and 3 from J, leaving 22 bases between them. CDR3 in amino acids: CASSGGWSVVPPNEKLFF. The DNA for the CDR3 is TGTGCCAGTAGTGGGGGGTGGAGTGTGGTCCCTCCTAATGAAAAACTGTTTTTT.

V and J are TRBV30 and TRBJ1-6; 8 positions match TRBD1. Germline V CDR1 and CDR2: GTSNPN, SVGIG (reference sequence). J gave up 6 bases and V 5 bases, and 3 bases lay outside the gene matches. This CDR3 is built from 13 residues. DNA for the CDR3: TGTGCCTGGGGACAGGGCGGTAATTCACCCCTCCACTTT. Translating it yields CAWGQGGNSPLHF.

The chain is built from TRBV28 and TRBJ1-3; D is unclear. This CDR3 is 18 amino acids long. The V and J ends lost 0 bases and 4 bases respectively, with 19 bases between them. CDR1 and CDR2 from the germline V gene are MDHEN and SYDVKM. CDR3: CASSLWKRRAVTGNTIYF. CDR3 nucleotide sequence: TGTGCCAGCAGTTTATGGAAAAGGAGGGCAGTAACGGGAAACACCATATATTTT.

The V and J genes are TRBV30 and TRBJ2-7; 11 bases match TRBD1. With 4 bases clipped from V and 2 bases from J, the junction kept 7 bases outside the gene matches. The CDR3 is 15 amino acids. Germline CDR1 is GTSNPN and CDR2 is SVGIG (reference sequence). The CDR3 spells CAWTKRTGGAYEQYF. The CDR3 nucleotides read TGTGCCTGGACGAAACGGACAGGGGGCGCCTACGAGCAGTACTTC.

This CDR3 reads CASSIGQQDYEQYF. Written as DNA, the CDR3 is TGTGCCAGTAGTATAGGACAGCAAGACTACGAGCAGTACTTC. The gene calls are TRBV19 and TRBJ2-7; the D gene is possibly TRBD1 (5 bases). Germline V gives CDR1 LNHDA, CDR2 SQIVND (reference sequence). The length of the CDR3 is 14 residues. V lost 1 base and J 3 bases, leaving 10 bases between the germline ends.

The chain couples TRBV5-1 to TRBJ2-1; perhaps TRBD2 as D (5 bases). CDR3 length: 15 residues. Trimming pared 2 bases from V and 0 bases from J, leaving 9 bases between. CDR1 and CDR2 (germline): SGHRS, YFSETQ. Here the CDR3 DNA reads TGCGCCAGCAGCTTCCTAGAGGGCTCCTACAATGAGCAGTTCTTC. Translated: CASSFLEGSYNEQFF.

The rearrangement joins TRBV4-3 to TRBJ1-2; D remains ambiguous. CDR1 is LGHNA, CDR2 YSLEER, per germline. The CDR3 sequence is 15 residues long. The V and J ends lost 0 bases and 6 bases respectively, with 14 bases between them. The chain's CDR3 is CASSQDIDGKNGYTF. The CDR3, as DNA: TGCGCCAGCAGCCAAGACATAGACGGGAAAAATGGCTACACCTTC.

This sequence joins TRBV24-1 and TRBJ2-1; 7 bases match TRBD1. CDR3 length: 17 amino acids. With V trimmed by 1 base and J by 0 bases, 5 bases remained unmatched. The germline V gene has CDR1 KGHDR and CDR2 SFDVKD. The CDR3 here is CATSDFRGQSSYNEQFF. The CDR3 DNA is TGTGCCACCAGTGATTTTAGGGGACAGAGCTCCTACAATGAGCAGTTCTTC.

The chain is built from TRBV20-1 and TRBJ2-3, with 7 positions matching TRBD1. Germline values: CDR1 DFQATT, CDR2 SNEGSKA (reference sequence). V gave up 7 bases and J gave up 5 bases; unmatched junction bases: 3. The CDR3 runs 11 residues. The CDR3 DNA sequence: TGCAGTGGGGACAGTGGAGATACGCAGTATTTT. This encodes CSGDSGDTQYF.

The chain has TRBV5-1 and TRBJ1-1, with D maybe TRBD1 (6 bases). Germline-derived CDR1 and CDR2 are SGHRS and YFSETQ. The CDR3 totals 19 residues. V was clipped by 0 bases and J by 8 bases, with 29 bases between them. This CDR3 reads CASSLGWRGARRESIEAFF. The CDR3 nucleotides read TGCGCCAGCAGCTTGGGATGGCGGGGGGCTCGGCGGGAGAGTATCGAAGCTTTCTTT.

The chain recombines TRBV4-3 with TRBJ1-2; D ambiguous. Trimming left V 1 base short and J 2 bases short, with 11 bases between. Germline assignment: CDR1 LGHNA and CDR2 YSLEER. The length of the CDR3 is 15 residues. The CDR3 spells CASSQGPWQNYGYTF. CDR3 DNA sequence: TGCGCCAGCAGCCAAGGGCCGTGGCAGAACTATGGCTACACCTTC.

V usage is TRBV7-7 and J usage is TRBJ2-2, with D perhaps TRBD1 (6 bases). The V end was cut by 1 base, the J end by 1 base, with 13 bases between. The CDR3 loop spans 17 amino acids. The germline V gene encodes CDR1 SSHAT and CDR2 FNYEAQ (reference sequence). The CDR3 DNA is TGTGCCAGCAGCTTAGACAGCAGGGGAAGGAACACCGGGGAGCTGTTTTTT. Protein product: CASSLDSRGRNTGELFF.

The rearrangement joins TRBV3-1 (or the pseudogene TRBV3-2) to TRBJ2-3; 11 nucleotides align to TRBD2. The CDR3 contains 18 residues. V shed 1 base, J shed 4 bases, and the junction held 10 bases outside the gene matches. Germline V gene sequence: CDR1 LGHDT, CDR2 YNNKEL (reference sequence). CDR3 coding DNA: TGTGCCAGCAGCCAAGGCTATAGCGGGGGGGCCTACGCAGATACGCAGTATTTT. It is translated as CASSQGYSGGAYADTQYF.

The rearrangement uses TRBV6-5 and TRBJ2-7; TRBD1 might be the D (6 bases). CDR3 length equals 16 residues. V lost 2 bases and J 6 bases, leaving 20 bases between the germline ends. Germline V gene lookup returns CDR1 MNHEY and CDR2 SVGAGI. The CDR3 coding sequence is TGTGCCAGCAGTTACATGAGGGGGTCATCCCACCTCGAGCAGTACTTC. As protein: CASSYMRGSSHLEQYF.

V gene TRBV20-1 combines with J gene TRBJ1-2; D might be TRBD1 (5 bases). The V gene's germline CDR1 is DFQATT and CDR2 SNEGSKA (reference sequence). V was trimmed by 5 bases and J by 7 bases, leaving 11 bases between them. The CDR3 runs 11 residues. Here the CDR3 DNA reads TGCAGTGCTTATCAGGGTCCTGGCTACACCTTC. Translation gives CSAYQGPGYTF.

The gene calls are TRBV6-5 and TRBJ2-3; D is possibly TRBD2 (5 bases). Per germline, CDR1 MNHEY and CDR2 SVGAGI. This CDR3 comprises 14 residues. V dropped 7 bases and J dropped 9 bases, with 20 bases sitting between them. CDR3 region: CASTSPGRVITQYF. CDR3 in DNA: TGTGCCAGCACCTCACCCGGGCGGGTCATCACGCAGTATTTT.

V is TRBV7-2 and J is TRBJ2-7, with 7 bases identical to TRBD1. The CDR3 contains 15 residues. The V gene's germline CDR1 is SGHTA and CDR2 FQGNSA. Trimming at V came to 5 bases and at J to 2 bases, leaving 9 bases not matched to a gene. Here the CDR3 reads CASSPGPGTAYEQYF. CDR3 sequence (DNA): TGTGCCAGCAGCCCGGGCCCCGGGACAGCCTACGAGCAGTACTTC.

V gene TRBV15 combines with J gene TRBJ2-7, with D perhaps TRBD2 (5 bases). Germline lookup yields CDR1 LNHNV and CDR2 YYDKDF (reference sequence). There are 14 residues in the CDR3. Trimming pared 1 base from V and 5 bases from J, leaving 12 bases between. CDR3 residues: CATSRGLAPDEQYF. CDR3 coding DNA: TGTGCCACCAGCAGAGGCCTAGCTCCGGACGAGCAGTACTTC. The entire variable domain, with the rest obtained from reference TRBV15 and TRBJ2-7, is as follows: DAMVIQNPRYQVTQFGKPVTLSCSQTLNHNVMYWYQQKSSQAPKLLFHYYDKDFNNEADTPDNFQSRRPNTSFCFLDIRSPGLGDTAMYLCATSRGLAPDEQYFGPGTRLTVT.

The CDR3 reads CASSPHSYSGANVLTF. The CDR3 region has the DNA TGTGCCAGCAGTCCTCATTCCTACTCTGGGGCCAACGTCCTGACTTTC. The V gene is TRBV28, the J gene TRBJ2-6; D not certain. The CDR3 spans 16 residues. CDR1 and CDR2 (germline): MDHEN, SYDVKM. Trimming removed 5 bases at V and 0 bases at J, with 11 bases between.